This T cell receptor (beta chain) derives from a study of a mutant IDH1 vaccine in newly diagnosed glioma. At the level of the study: V12 fell at week 35 and V13, the study end, at week 47.

About this clone itself: The antigen remains undetermined.

The repertoire was sequenced with immunoSEQ multiplex PCR; TCRdb's copy has only in-frame clones and lacks some. The sample shows tens of thousands of clones, over 60% of them seen only once. General observations from the study: Apparently unrelated to pseudoprogression were changes in the top peripheral T cell clonotypes.

Germline CDR1 MNHNY, CDR2 SVGAGI (reference sequence). Trimming took off 2 bases at V and 0 bases at J, with 7 bases between the two ends. There are 14 residues in the CDR3. Time point described: week 35, safety follow-up. Doses comprised 300 ug of mutant IDH1 20-mer peptide each, plus topical imiquimod. The patients were given eight vaccinations, one each in weeks 1, 3, 5, 7, 11, 15, 19 and 23. This rearrangement joins TRBV6-6 to TRBJ1-1; D unresolved. The receptor was isolated from a man in his forties with glioma. Specimen: PBMCs, collected from a glioma patient whose treatment included an IDH1 peptide vaccine. CDR3 in DNA: TGTGCCAGCAGTTACGGAGGGATGAACACTGAAGCTTTCTTT. Translated, it gives CASSYGGMNTEAFF.